A selection of T cell receptor beta chains follows, all from one sample in a study of blood T cell repertoires in COVID-19. Measured with immunoSEQ multiplex PCR; TCRdb has only the in-frame clones, and not every one. This table has 250,000 to 300,000 clones, approximately 89% appearing once. Sequenced sample: PBMCs or T cells enriched from blood (not recorded which). All receptors derive from a woman aged 55-75 years who had recovered from COVID-19. Both conserved end residues are part of each CDR3. Each record gives: D gene, J gene, V gene, CDR3 DNA, CDR3 protein. D genes are given only for firm matches.

- TRBJ2-5 TRBV11-3 TGTGCCAGCAGCTTAACACAGCTACAAGAGACCCAGTACTTC CASSLTQLQETQYF
TRBD1 TRBJ2-1 TRBV7-8 TGTGCCAGCACCAACCAACAGGGGGTAGGGAATGAGCAGTTCTTC CASTNQQGVGNEQFF
TRBD1 TRBJ1-2 TRBV9 TGTGCCAGCAGCGGCGGGACAGGGAGAGGCCATGGCTACACCTTC CASSGGTGRGHGYTF
- TRBJ2-7 TRBV12-3/TRBV12-4 TGTGCCAGCACCCCCGGGACTCGCTACGAGCAGTACTTC CASTPGTRYEQYF
- TRBJ1-5 TRBV10-2 TGCGCCAGCAGTGCCGGTAGATTGGTCAATCAGCCCCAGCATTTT CASSAGRLVNQPQHF
- TRBJ1-4 TRBV5-1 TGCGCCAGCACCCACAGCTCAACTAATGAAAAACTGTTTTTT CASTHSSTNEKLFF
- TRBJ2-3 TRBV11-3 TGTGCCAGCAGCCAAACCTACACAGATACGCAGTATTTT CASSQTYTDTQYF
- TRBJ1-5 TRBV27 TGTGCCAGCAGTTTATCTGTTCGGGGTTTGTACAGCAATCAGCCCCAGCATTTT CASSLSVRGLYSNQPQHF
- TRBJ1-2 TRBV10-2 TGCGCCAGCAACCCGGGACTCCTTGGTGGCTATGGCTACACCTTC CASNPGLLGGYGYTF
- TRBJ1-6 TRBV6-6 TGTGCCAGCAGTCGACTCACCTCACCCTCGGGTTCACCCCTCCACTTT CASSRLTSPSGSPLHF
TRBD1 TRBJ2-2 TRBV11-2 TGTGCCAGCAGCTTAGCGCAGGGGGTTCTGGCCGGGGAGCTGTTTTTT CASSLAQGVLAGELFF
- TRBJ1-5 TRBV9 TGTGCCAGCAGCCCCGGGGGGCAAAATCAGCCCCAGCATTTT CASSPGGQNQPQHF
TRBD1 TRBJ1-3 TRBV4-2 TGTGCCAGCAGCCAAGCCGGGACAGGGGGCGAGACCATATATTTT CASSQAGTGGETIYF
TRBD2 TRBJ2-1 TRBV7-3 TGTGCCAGCAGCTTAGGCCTAGCGGGGAATAATGAGCAGTTCTTC CASSLGLAGNNEQFF
- TRBJ1-1 TRBV11-2 TGTGCCAGCAGCTTATTAACTGGGAACACTGAAGCTTTCTTT CASSLLTGNTEAFF
- TRBJ2-2 TRBV19 TGTGCCAGTAGTACCCCCAGGGGAACCGGGGAGCTGTTTTTT CASSTPRGTGELFF